This T cell receptor (beta chain) was sequenced in a study of tumor-infiltrating lymphocytes in primary liver carcinoma. Study-level background: Patients comprised men and women whose ages fell between 30 and 69 years.

A primer matching the constant region was used to make TCR beta cDNA from around 550 ng of total RNA. Library construction for TCR beta comprised three nested multiplex PCR rounds performed with slightly modified ARM-PCR. Two initial PCR rounds of ten to eleven cycles each paired TRBV1-TRBV30 forward primers with a C-beta reverse primer. TCRdb redid the calling of the multiplex PCR reads with MiXCR, one entry per CDR3 protein. The table includes about 120,000 distinct CDR3 sequences, around two thirds detected once. Notes on the study in general: Significantly larger top-250-clone fractions were found in tumors than in blood (p = 0.039).

CDR1 and CDR2 from the germline V gene are SEHNR and FQNEAQ (reference sequence). Trimming shortened V by 3 bases and J by 5 bases, and 7 bases separated the two germline ends. The CDR3 runs 12 residues. Investigators took RNA and DNA out together from 20-30 mg of unsorted bulk tissue. The sample holds many counts of this clonotype. Its antigen is currently unknown. The TCR originated in a woman aged 55 to 70 with primary liver carcinoma and hepatitis B virus infection. V gene TRBV7-9 combines with J gene TRBJ2-5; D ambiguous. Sequencing was performed on tumor-adjacent normal liver tissue. CDR3 sequence reads: CASSLPWETQYF. As DNA, the CDR3 is TGTGCCAGCAGCTTGCCGTGGGAGACCCAGTACTTC.